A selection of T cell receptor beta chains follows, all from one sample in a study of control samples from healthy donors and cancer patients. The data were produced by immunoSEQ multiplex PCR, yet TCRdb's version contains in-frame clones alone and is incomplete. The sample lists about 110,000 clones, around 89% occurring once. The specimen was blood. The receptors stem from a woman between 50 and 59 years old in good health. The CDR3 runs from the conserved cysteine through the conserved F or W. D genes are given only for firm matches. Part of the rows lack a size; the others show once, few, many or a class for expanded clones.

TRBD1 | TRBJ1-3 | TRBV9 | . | TGTGCCAGCAGCGCCGCCTTCGGACAGGCGCGCTCTGGAAACACCATATATTTT | CASSAAFGQARSGNTIYF
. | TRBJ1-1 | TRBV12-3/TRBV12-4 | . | TGTGCCAGCAGTTTGAAGGGCTACACTGAAGCTTTCTTT | CASSLKGYTEAFF
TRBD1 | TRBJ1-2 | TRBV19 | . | TGTGCCAGTAGTATAGGAGGAACGACAGGGTATGTTGATGGCTACACCTTC | CASSIGGTTGYVDGYTF
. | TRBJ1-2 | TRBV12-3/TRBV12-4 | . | TGTGCCAGCCGCGCTGCTGGCTATGGCTACACCTTC | CASRAAGYGYTF
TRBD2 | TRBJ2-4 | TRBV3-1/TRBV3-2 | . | TGTGCCAGCAGCCAAGGCGGGGGGGCGTACATTCAGTACTTC | CASSQGGGAYIQYF
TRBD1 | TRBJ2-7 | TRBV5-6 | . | TGTGCCAGCAGCATACGACAGGGCTACGAGCAGTACTTC | CASSIRQGYEQYF
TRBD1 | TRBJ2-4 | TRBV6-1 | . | TGTGCCAGCAGCGAAATTGCCGGGACAGGTAATAAAGGTATTCAGTACTTC | CASSEIAGTGNKGIQYF
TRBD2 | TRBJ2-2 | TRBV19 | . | TGTGCCAGTAGCCCATTCCGACTAGCGGAAAACACCGGGGAGCTGTTTTTT | CASSPFRLAENTGELFF
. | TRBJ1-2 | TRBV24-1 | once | TGTGCCACCGAAGGGTATAATGGCTACACCTTC | CATEGYNGYTF
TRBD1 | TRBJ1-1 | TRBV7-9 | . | TGTGCCAGCAGCCTGGGACAGCTAGAAGCTTTCTTT | CASSLGQLEAFF
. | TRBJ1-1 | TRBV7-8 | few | TGTGCCAGCAGCCGCAAAGAGCCTACGTCTAACACTGAAGCTTTCTTT | CASSRKEPTSNTEAFF
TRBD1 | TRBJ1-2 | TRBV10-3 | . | TGTGCCATCAGTGAGTCCCCAGGGGGCGCGGTTGGCTACACCTTC | CAISESPGGAVGYTF
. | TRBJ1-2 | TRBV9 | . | TGTGCCAGCAGCCCCCGTTTCGCAAATGGCTACACCTTC | CASSPRFANGYTF
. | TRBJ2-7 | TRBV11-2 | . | TGTGCCAGCAGCTTAAGCAGGTGGGAAAACTACGAGCAGTACTTC | CASSLSRWENYEQYF
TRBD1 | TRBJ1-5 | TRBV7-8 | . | TGTGCCAGCAGCTTTTCCAGACAGGGCTGGAGCAATCAGCCCCAGCATTTT | CASSFSRQGWSNQPQHF
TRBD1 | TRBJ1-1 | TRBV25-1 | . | TGTGCCAGCAGCCCGGACAGGGTAGGGACTGAAGCTTTCTTT | CASSPDRVGTEAFF